Following are 16 T cell receptor beta chains from one sample sequenced in a study of T-cell reconstitution after alpha-beta-depleted transplantation in children. The TCRbeta library was prepared with unique molecular identifiers. TCRdb re-called the PCR reads through MiXCR, storing one row per CDR3 protein. The repertoire includes about 640,000 distinct CDR3 sequences, about 15% of them detected once, and 1.1% sits in the top ten. Sequencing was performed on PBMCs from the stem cell graft donor, taken from the stem cell graft. The receptors derive from a human donor who donated a stem cell graft to a child with acute myeloid leukemia.

This clonotype appeared many times. This chain joins TRBV29-1 and TRBJ2-2; D gene ambiguous. CDR1 and CDR2 (germline): SQVTM, ANQGSEA. The V and J ends lost 4 bases and 6 bases respectively, with 9 bases between them. The length of the CDR3 is 12 residues. CDR3 residues: CSVAVTSGELFF. CDR3 DNA: TGCAGCGTTGCAGTGACATCCGGGGAGCTGTTTTTT.

This chain links TRBV5-1 with TRBJ1-1; D possibly corresponds to TRBD1 (5 bases). Germline V gene lookup returns CDR1 SGHRS and CDR2 YFSETQ. The CDR3 extends over 16 amino acids. The V end lost 7 bases, the J end lost 1 base, and 20 bases lay between the germline ends. The CDR3 nucleotides read TGCGCCAGCTTAAGAGAACCGGGACTGCCGAACACTGAAGCTTTCTTT. Amino acids: CASLREPGLPNTEAFF.

This clonotype has a count of ten or more. This rearrangement joins TRBV20-1 to TRBJ2-7; D perhaps matches TRBD1 (5 bases). Trimming took 3 bases from V and 0 from J, leaving 18 bases between them. CDR3 length: 16 residues. From germline, CDR1 is DFQATT and CDR2 SNEGSKA (reference sequence). The chain's CDR3 is CSASRGGDSSSYEQYF. In DNA, the CDR3 is TGCAGTGCTAGTAGGGGCGGCGATTCTTCCTCCTACGAGCAGTACTTC.

There are many counts of this clonotype. V usage is TRBV6-6 and J usage is TRBJ2-5; no clear D gene. V was cut by 9 bases and J by 5 bases, with 13 bases left in between. The CDR3 covers 12 residues. Germline lookup yields CDR1 MNHNY and CDR2 SVGAGI (reference sequence). The CDR3 sequence is CASSSVLETQYF. The CDR3 DNA follows: TGTGCCAGTTCTTCCGTCTTGGAGACCCAGTACTTC.

V is TRBV21-1 and J is TRBJ2-7. TRBV21-1 is a recognized pseudogene. The CDR3 loop spans 16 amino acids. The DNA for the CDR3 is TGTGCCAGCAGCAAAAGGCCGGTGGACAGTTCCTACGAGCAGTACTTC. This gives the protein CASSKRPVDSSYEQYF.

The chain carries TRBV27 and TRBJ1-1; D not resolved. Trimming pared 1 base from V and 10 bases from J, leaving 10 bases between. The CDR3 contains 12 residues. Germline loops: CDR1 MNHEY, CDR2 SMNVEV (reference sequence). The CDR3 reads CASSLFGGRAFF. CDR3 nucleotides: TGTGCCAGCAGTTTATTTGGTGGGCGAGCTTTCTTT.

This clonotype was counted a few times. This chain connects TRBV27 to TRBJ1-2; 7 bases align to TRBD1. This CDR3 is built from 14 residues. Losses at the gene ends were 0 bases for V and 7 bases for J; bases not matched to a gene: 5. Germline V gene lookup returns CDR1 MNHEY and CDR2 SMNVEV (reference sequence). The CDR3 protein is CASSLSQGGTGYTF. The CDR3 nucleotides are TGTGCCAGCAGTTTATCCCAGGGGGGGACTGGCTACACCTTC.

This sequence joins TRBV5-1 and TRBJ1-5, with D hard to call. The CDR3 is made up of 15 amino acids. Germline V CDR1 and CDR2: SGHRS, YFSETQ. Trimming took off 5 bases at V and 0 bases at J, with 12 bases between the two ends. As DNA, the CDR3 is TGCGCCAGCAGAGGGTCCCCCTTTAGCAATCAGCCCCAGCATTTT. Protein: CASRGSPFSNQPQHF.

This clonotype was recorded a few times. This chain links TRBV7-6 with TRBJ2-7, with D possibly being TRBD1 (6 bases). V lost 0 bases, J lost 4 bases, and 13 bases lay in between. The CDR3 is made up of 15 amino acids. Germline lookup yields CDR1 SGHVS and CDR2 FNYEAQ. In DNA form, the CDR3 reads TGTGCCAGCAGCTTAGCGCTATCTGGGACATACGAGCAGTACTTC. This encodes CASSLALSGTYEQYF.

This clonotype has only a few counts. The CDR3 nucleotides read TGCGCCAGCAGCTTCTCCGGGACAGGGCGTTTCCCTGAAGCTTTCTTT. It translates to CASSFSGTGRFPEAFF. The chain combines TRBV5-1 with TRBJ1-1; 9 bases are a match to TRBD1. Per germline, CDR1 SGHRS and CDR2 YFSETQ. The CDR3 spans 16 residues. Trimming cost V 2 bases and J 6 bases; bases outside gene matches: 11.

The rearrangement joins TRBV7-3 to TRBJ2-5; 7 bases fit TRBD1. CDR3 size: 15 residues. Germline CDR1 reads SGHTA; CDR2 reads FQGTGA. V was clipped by 2 bases and J by 5 bases; unmatched bases: 8. In nucleotides, the CDR3 is TGTGCCAGCAGCTTACACGGGACAGAGGACGAGACCCAGTACTTC. Translated, it gives CASSLHGTEDETQYF.

This clonotype was counted between two and nine times. This chain links TRBV5-6 with TRBJ2-1; TRBD1 matches at 7 bases. The germline V gene encodes CDR1 SGHDT and CDR2 YYEEEE. The CDR3 contains 14 residues. The V segment lost 2 bases and the J segment 5 bases; nucleotides outside the gene matches: 4. As DNA, the CDR3 is TGTGCCAGCAGCTTTGGGACAGCAAACAATGAGCAGTTCTTC. As protein: CASSFGTANNEQFF.

This clonotype was observed a handful of times. This rearrangement joins TRBV5-1 to TRBJ1-5, with TRBD1 matching 8 bases. CDR1 and CDR2 from the germline V gene are SGHRS and YFSETQ. V gave up 1 base and J gave up 6 bases; unmatched junction bases: 6. The CDR3 length is 15 residues. The CDR3 coding sequence is TGCGCCAGCAGCTTGACGACAGGGGCGCTTCAGCCCCAGCATTTT. This gives the protein CASSLTTGALQPQHF.

This clonotype was observed a few times. The rearrangement links TRBV29-1 to TRBJ2-3, with unresolved D. This CDR3 is 18 amino acids long. Trimming pared 5 bases from V and 7 bases from J, leaving 31 bases between. Germline lookup yields CDR1 SQVTM and CDR2 ANQGSEA. The CDR3 region is CSVLPPPKVGWGGNTQYF. Written as DNA, the CDR3 is TGCAGCGTTCTCCCCCCCCCGAAGGTCGGGTGGGGTGGTAATACGCAGTATTTT.

The CDR3 DNA reads TGTGCCAGCAGCGCCTGGACAGGGGTAACCGGGGAGCTGTTTTTT. Protein: CASSAWTGVTGELFF. The V and J genes are TRBV9 and TRBJ2-2, with 9 bases lining up with TRBD1. V gave up 3 bases and J gave up 5 bases; unmatched junction bases: 5. CDR3 length: 15 residues. Germline V CDR1 and CDR2: SGDLS, YYNGEE.

The sample holds a few counts of this clonotype. The chain recombines TRBV12-3 or TRBV12-4 with TRBJ1-6, with a tentative D call TRBD1 (6 bases). This CDR3 is 14 amino acids long. Between the trimmed V and J ends, which lost 7 bases and 10 bases, there was a span of 17 bases. The CDR3 is CASTEGGTGSPLHF. CDR3 sequence (DNA): TGTGCCAGCACCGAGGGGGGTACGGGGTCACCCCTCCACTTT.